The clone carrying this TCR beta chain was seen repeatedly, ten times or more. The antigen is unknown. TCRdb re-called the RT-PCR reads through MiXCR, storing one row per CDR3 protein. The sample holds almost 250,000 distinct CDR3 sequences, 12% seen once. This CDR3 is built from 12 residues. CDR1 and CDR2 (germline): SGHTA, FQGNSA. The germline V and J ends were trimmed by 5 bases and 4 bases, with 8 bases remaining between them. This entry comes from a study of response to subunit inactivated influenza vaccine. The study's findings and limits: Authors suggested each seasonal influenza vaccination recruits few new T cells.

The sequence came from a man aged 45-60 years who received an inactivated influenza vaccine. Sequences were derived from non-naive T cells sorted from PBMCs, sampled roughly 15 days before vaccination. The rearrangement links TRBV7-2 to TRBJ1-2; D might be TRBD1 (6 bases). CDR3 sequence: CASSLDSYGYTF. CDR3 nucleotide sequence: TGTGCCAGCAGCCTGGACAGCTATGGCTACACCTTC.